This TCR beta chain was sequenced for a study of blood T cell repertoires in COVID-19. About the study: Sample material is recorded as cDNA or gDNA derived from T cells, B-cell-depleted T cells, or PBMCs.

Methods used by the authors: Quantification of nucleated cells was approximated via reference gene primer amplification. Sequenced by immunoSEQ multiplex PCR; TCRdb stores in-frame clones only, minus some. Clone size and V and J calls were adopted from that table, with D and trimming inferred from the DNA. The table lists about 340,000 clones, around 80% of them singletons. The CDR3 extends over 16 amino acids. V lost 2 bases, J lost 0 bases, and 13 bases lay in between. The V gene's germline CDR1 is MNHEY and CDR2 SVGEGT. What was sequenced was peripheral blood. The chain combines TRBV6-2 or TRBV6-3 with TRBJ1-1; no reliable D call. This sequence originates from a man aged 25-45 years with active or convalescent COVID-19. CDR3 nucleotide sequence: TGTGCCAGCAGTTACCCCGCAGGATACCTGAACACTGAAGCTTTCTTT. This translates into CASSYPAGYLNTEAFF.